The TCR beta chain described here comes from a study of blood T cell repertoires in COVID-19. The method was immunoSEQ multiplex PCR; TCRdb's version includes in-frame clones alone and lacks a portion of them. The table records approximately 100,000 clones, 80% to 90% of them present only once. This clone came up once. The germline V gene encodes CDR1 LGHDT and CDR2 YNNKEL (reference sequence). With V trimmed by 3 bases and J by 7 bases, 7 bases remained unmatched. The CDR3 has 14 residues. The sample was peripheral blood. The chain uses TRBV3-1 (or the pseudogene TRBV3-2) and TRBJ2-3; TRBD2 matches 7 bases. This receptor was identified in a woman older than 75 with active COVID-19. Here the CDR3 reads CASSHSREGNTQYF. The CDR3 DNA reads TGTGCCAGCAGCCACTCGAGGGAGGGCAATACGCAGTATTTT.